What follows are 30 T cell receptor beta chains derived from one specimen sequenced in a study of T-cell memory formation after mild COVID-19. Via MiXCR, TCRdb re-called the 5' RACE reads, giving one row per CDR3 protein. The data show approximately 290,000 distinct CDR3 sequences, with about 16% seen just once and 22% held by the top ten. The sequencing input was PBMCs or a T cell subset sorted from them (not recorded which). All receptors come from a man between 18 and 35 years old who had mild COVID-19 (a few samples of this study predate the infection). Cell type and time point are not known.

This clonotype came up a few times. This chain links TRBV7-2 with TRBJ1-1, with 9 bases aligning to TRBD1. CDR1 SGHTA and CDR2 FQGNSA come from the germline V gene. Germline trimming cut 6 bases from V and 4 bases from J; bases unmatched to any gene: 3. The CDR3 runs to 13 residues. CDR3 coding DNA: TGTGCCAGCAGACAGGGGGCGTCCACTGAAGCTTTCTTT. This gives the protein CASRQGASTEAFF.

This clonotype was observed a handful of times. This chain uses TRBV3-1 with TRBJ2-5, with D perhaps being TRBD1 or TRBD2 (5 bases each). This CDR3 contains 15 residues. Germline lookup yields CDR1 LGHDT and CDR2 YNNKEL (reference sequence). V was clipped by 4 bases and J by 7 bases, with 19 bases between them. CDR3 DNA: TGTGCCAGCAGCCTGGGACCTACCGGCGCGGGGACCCAGTACTTC. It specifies CASSLGPTGAGTQYF.

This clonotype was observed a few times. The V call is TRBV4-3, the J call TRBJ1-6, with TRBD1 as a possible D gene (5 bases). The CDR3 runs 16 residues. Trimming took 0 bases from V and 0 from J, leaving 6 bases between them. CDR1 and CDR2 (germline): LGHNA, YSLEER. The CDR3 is CASSQEGTSYNSPLHF. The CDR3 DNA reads TGCGCCAGCAGCCAAGAAGGGACCTCCTATAATTCACCCCTCCACTTT.

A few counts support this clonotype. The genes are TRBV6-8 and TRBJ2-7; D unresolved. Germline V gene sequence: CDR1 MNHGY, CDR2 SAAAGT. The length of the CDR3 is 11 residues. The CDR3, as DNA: TGTGCACATCCTCCTTCCTACGAGCAGTACTTC. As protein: CAHPPSYEQYF.

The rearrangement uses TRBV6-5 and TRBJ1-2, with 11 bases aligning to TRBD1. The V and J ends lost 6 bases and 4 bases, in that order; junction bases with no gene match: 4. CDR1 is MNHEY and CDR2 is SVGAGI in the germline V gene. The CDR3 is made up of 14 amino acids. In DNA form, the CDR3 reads TGTGCCAGCAGGATAGGACAGGGGGCCTATGGCTACACCTTC. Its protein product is CASRIGQGAYGYTF.

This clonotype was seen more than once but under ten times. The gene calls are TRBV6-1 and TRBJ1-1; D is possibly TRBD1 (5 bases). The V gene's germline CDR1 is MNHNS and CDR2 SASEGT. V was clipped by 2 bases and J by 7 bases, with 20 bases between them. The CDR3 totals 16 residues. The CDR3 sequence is CASSEWGNGAAIEAFF. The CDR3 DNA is TGTGCCAGCAGTGAATGGGGCAACGGGGCGGCAATTGAAGCTTTCTTT.

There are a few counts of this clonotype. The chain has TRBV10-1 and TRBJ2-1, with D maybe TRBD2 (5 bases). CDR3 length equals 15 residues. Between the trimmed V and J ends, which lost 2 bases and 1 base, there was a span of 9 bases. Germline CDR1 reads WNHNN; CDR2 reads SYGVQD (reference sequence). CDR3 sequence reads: CASSEGGGSYNEQFF. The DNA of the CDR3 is TGCGCCAGCAGTGAGGGAGGCGGGTCCTACAATGAGCAGTTCTTC.

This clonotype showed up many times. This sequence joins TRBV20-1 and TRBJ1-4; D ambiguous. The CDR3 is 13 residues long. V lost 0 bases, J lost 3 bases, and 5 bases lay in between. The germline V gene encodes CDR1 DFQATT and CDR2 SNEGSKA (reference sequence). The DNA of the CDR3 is TGCAGTGCTAGAGAGGCGGCTAATGAAAAACTGTTTTTT. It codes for CSAREAANEKLFF.

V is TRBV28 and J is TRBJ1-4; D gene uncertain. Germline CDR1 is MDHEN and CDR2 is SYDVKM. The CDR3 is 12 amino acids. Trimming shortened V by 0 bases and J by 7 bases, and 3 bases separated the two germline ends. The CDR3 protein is CASSLWAEKLFF. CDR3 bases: TGTGCCAGCAGTTTATGGGCTGAAAAACTGTTTTTT.

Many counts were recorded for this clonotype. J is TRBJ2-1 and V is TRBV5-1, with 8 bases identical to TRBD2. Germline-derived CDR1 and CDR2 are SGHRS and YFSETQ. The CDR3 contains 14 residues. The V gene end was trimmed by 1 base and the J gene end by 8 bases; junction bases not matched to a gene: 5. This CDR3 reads CASSLFGGADEQFF. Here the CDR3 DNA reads TGCGCCAGCAGCTTGTTCGGGGGGGCCGATGAGCAGTTCTTC. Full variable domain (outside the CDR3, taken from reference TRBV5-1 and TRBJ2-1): KAGVTQTPRYLIKTRGQQVTLSCSPISGHRSVSWYQQTPGQGLQFLFEYFSETQRNKGNFPGRFSGRQFSNSRSEMNVSTLELGDSALYLCASSLFGGADEQFFGPGTRLTVL.

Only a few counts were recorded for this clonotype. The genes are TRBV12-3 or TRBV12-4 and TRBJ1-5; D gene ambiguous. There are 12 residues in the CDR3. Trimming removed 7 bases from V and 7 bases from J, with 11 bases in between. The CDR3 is CASNLERQPQHF. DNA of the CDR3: TGTGCCAGCAATCTTGAGCGGCAGCCCCAGCATTTT.

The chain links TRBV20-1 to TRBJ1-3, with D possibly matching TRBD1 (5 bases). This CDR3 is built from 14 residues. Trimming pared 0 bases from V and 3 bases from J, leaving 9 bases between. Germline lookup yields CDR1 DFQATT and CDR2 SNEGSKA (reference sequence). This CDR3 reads CSARDGGGGNTIYF. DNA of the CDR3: TGCAGTGCTAGAGACGGGGGTGGTGGAAACACCATATATTTT.

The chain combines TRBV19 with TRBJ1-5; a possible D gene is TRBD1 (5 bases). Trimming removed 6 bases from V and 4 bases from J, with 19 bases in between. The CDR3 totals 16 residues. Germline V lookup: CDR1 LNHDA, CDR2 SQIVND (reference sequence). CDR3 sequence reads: CASRLPGAGGNQPQHF. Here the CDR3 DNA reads TGTGCCAGTAGATTACCTGGGGCCGGCGGGAATCAGCCCCAGCATTTT.

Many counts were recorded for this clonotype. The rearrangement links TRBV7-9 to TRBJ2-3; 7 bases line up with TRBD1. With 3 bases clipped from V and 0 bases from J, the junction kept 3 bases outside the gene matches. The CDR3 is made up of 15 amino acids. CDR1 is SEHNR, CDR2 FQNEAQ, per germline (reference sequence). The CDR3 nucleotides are TGTGCCAGCAGCTTGCAGGGGGAAAGCACAGATACGCAGTATTTT. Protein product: CASSLQGESTDTQYF.

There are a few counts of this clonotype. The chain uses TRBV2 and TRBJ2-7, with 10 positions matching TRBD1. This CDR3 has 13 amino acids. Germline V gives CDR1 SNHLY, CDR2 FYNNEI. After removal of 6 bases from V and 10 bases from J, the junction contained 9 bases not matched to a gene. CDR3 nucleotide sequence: TGTGCCAGCAGGCCGGGACAGGGGACCCCACAGTACTTC. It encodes CASRPGQGTPQYF.

The CDR3 DNA follows: TGTGCCAGTAAGGTGGGGACCTTCACAGATACGCAGTATTTT. Amino acid sequence: CASKVGTFTDTQYF. V usage is TRBV19 and J usage is TRBJ2-3, with D possibly called TRBD1 or TRBD2 (5 bases each). CDR3 length: 14 amino acids. From germline, CDR1 is LNHDA and CDR2 SQIVND (reference sequence). Trimming stripped 7 bases from V and 2 bases from J, with 13 bases between.

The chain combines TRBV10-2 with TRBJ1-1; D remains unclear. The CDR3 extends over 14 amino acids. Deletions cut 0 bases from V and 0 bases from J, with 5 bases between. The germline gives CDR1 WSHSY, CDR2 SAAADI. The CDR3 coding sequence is TGCGCCAGCAGTGAGTCCTTTTTGAACACTGAAGCTTTCTTT. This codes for CASSESFLNTEAFF.

The CDR3 region has the DNA TGCGCCAGCAGCTTGCTAGGGACAAACACCGGGGAGCTGTTTTTT. Its translation is CASSLLGTNTGELFF. The chain uses TRBV5-1 and TRBJ2-2; D possibly corresponds to TRBD1 (6 bases). Trimming cost V 1 base and J 2 bases, with 9 bases left between them. Germline lookup yields CDR1 SGHRS and CDR2 YFSETQ. CDR3 length: 15 residues.

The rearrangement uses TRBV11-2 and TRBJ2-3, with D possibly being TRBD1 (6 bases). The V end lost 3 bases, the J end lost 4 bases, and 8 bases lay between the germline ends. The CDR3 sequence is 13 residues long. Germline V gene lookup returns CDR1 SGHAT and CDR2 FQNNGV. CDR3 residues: CASSFKGADTQYF. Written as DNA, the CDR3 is TGTGCCAGCAGCTTTAAGGGGGCAGATACGCAGTATTTT.

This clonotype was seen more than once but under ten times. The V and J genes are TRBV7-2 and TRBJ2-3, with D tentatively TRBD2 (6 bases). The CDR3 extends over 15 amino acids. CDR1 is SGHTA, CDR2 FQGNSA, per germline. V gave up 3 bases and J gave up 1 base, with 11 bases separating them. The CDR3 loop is CASSFNGGGTDTQYF. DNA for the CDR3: TGTGCCAGCAGCTTTAACGGGGGTGGCACAGATACGCAGTATTTT. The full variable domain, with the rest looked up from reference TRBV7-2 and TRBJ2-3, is GAGVSQSPSNKVTEKGKDVELRCDPISGHTALYWYRQSLGQGLEFLIYFQGNSAPDKSGLPSDRFSAERTGGSVSTLTIQRTQQEDSAVYLCASSFNGGGTDTQYFGPGTRLTVL.

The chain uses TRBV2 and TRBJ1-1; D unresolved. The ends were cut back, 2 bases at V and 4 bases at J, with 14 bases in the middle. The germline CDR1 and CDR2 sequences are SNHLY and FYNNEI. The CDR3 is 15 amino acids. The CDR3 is CASSESPGMITEAFF. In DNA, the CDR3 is TGTGCCAGCAGTGAAAGTCCAGGTATGATCACTGAAGCTTTCTTT.

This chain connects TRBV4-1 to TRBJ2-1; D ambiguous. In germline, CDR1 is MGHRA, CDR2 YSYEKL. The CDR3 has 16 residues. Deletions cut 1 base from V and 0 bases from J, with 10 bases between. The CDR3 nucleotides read TGCGCCAGCAGCCAAGGCCCGGGCCGCTCCTACAATGAGCAGTTCTTC. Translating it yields CASSQGPGRSYNEQFF.

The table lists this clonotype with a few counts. The CDR3 region is CASLEAGMGDTQYF. DNA of the CDR3: TGCGCCAGCCTGGAGGCTGGGATGGGAGATACGCAGTATTTT. The chain employs TRBV5-1 and TRBJ2-3, with D maybe TRBD2 (5 bases). The CDR3 is 14 residues long. V was cut by 7 bases and J by 5 bases, with 17 bases left in between. In germline, CDR1 is SGHRS, CDR2 YFSETQ.

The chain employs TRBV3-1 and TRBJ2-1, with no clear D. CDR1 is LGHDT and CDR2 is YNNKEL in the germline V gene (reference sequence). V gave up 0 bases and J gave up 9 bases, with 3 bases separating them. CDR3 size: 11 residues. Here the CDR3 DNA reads TGTGCCAGCAGCCAAGATGTTGAGCAGTTCTTC. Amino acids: CASSQDVEQFF.

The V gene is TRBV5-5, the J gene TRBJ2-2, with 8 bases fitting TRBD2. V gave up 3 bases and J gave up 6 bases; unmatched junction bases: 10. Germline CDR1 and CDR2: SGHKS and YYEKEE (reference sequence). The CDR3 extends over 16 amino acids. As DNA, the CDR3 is TGTGCCAGCAGCTCACTACCGGGACTAGATTCCGGGGAGCTGTTTTTT. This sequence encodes CASSSLPGLDSGELFF.

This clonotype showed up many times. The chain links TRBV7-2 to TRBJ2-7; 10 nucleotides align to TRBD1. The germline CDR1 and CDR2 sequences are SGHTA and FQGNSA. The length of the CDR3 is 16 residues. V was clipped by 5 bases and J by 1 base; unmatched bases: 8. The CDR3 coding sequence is TGTGCCAGCAGCAGGAGAGGGACAGGGGTATCCTACGAGCAGTACGTC. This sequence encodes CASSRRGTGVSYEQYV.

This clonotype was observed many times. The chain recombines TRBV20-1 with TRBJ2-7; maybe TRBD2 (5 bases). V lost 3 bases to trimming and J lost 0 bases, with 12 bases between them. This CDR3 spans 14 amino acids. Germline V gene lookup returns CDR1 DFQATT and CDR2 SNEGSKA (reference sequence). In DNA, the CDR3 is TGCAGTGCTAGGGACTTACTGAGCTCCTACGAGCAGTACGTC. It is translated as CSARDLLSSYEQYV.

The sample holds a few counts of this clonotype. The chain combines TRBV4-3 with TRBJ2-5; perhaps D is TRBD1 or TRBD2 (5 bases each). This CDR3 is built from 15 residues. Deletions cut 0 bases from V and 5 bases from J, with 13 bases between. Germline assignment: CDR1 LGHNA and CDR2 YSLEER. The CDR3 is CASSQEGREGETQYF. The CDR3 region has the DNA TGCGCCAGCAGCCAAGAAGGCCGAGAGGGGGAGACCCAGTACTTC.

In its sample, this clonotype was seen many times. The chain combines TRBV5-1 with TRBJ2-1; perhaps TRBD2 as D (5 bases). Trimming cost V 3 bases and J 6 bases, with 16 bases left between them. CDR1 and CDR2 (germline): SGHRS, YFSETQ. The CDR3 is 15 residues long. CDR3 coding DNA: TGCGCCAGCAGCTCAGATACCGGGGTGATCAATGAGCAGTTCTTC. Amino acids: CASSSDTGVINEQFF.

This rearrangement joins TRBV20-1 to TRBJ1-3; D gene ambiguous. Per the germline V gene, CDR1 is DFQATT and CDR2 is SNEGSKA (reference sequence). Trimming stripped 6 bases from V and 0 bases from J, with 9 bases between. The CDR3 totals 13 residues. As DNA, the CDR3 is TGCAGTGCGGACCCAAACTCTGGAAACACCATATATTTT. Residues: CSADPNSGNTIYF.